The 11 T cell receptor beta chains below all came from one sample that was sequenced in a study of blood T cell repertoires in COVID-19. TCRdb keeps only in-frame clones here, not all; method: immunoSEQ multiplex PCR. The data show 90,000 to 120,000 clones, roughly 92% seen once. The sequencing sample was made of peripheral blood. These receptors originate from a man in his 60s with acute or convalescent COVID-19.

A few counts support this clone. The chain carries TRBV7-8 and TRBJ2-4, with 9 positions matching TRBD1. The CDR3 loop spans 18 amino acids. Unmatched junction bases numbered 7, after V lost 1 base and J lost 0 bases. Germline CDR1 SGHVS, CDR2 FQNEAQ. CDR3 amino acids: CASSLDYGTGLAKNIQYF. The CDR3 DNA follows: TGTGCCAGCAGCTTAGATTACGGGACAGGGCTAGCCAAAAACATTCAGTACTTC.

The rearrangement joins TRBV6-6 to TRBJ1-2; D is unresolved. CDR3 size: 14 residues. V shed 4 bases and J shed 5 bases, with 14 bases lying between them. Germline-derived CDR1 and CDR2 are MNHNY and SVGAGI (reference sequence). The CDR3 loop is CASSFLAGMYGYTF. DNA for the CDR3: TGTGCCAGCAGTTTCTTAGCCGGGATGTATGGCTACACCTTC.

A few counts support this clone. The V call is TRBV18, the J call TRBJ2-5; 13 nucleotides align to TRBD2. The CDR3 consists of 15 residues. Germline trimming cut 8 bases from V and 2 bases from J; bases unmatched to any gene: 5. Germline CDR1 reads KGHSH; CDR2 reads LQKENI. CDR3 in DNA: TGTGCCAGCGCCGGACTAGCGGGAGAACAAGAGACCCAGTACTTC. Its translation: CASAGLAGEQETQYF.

This chain joins TRBV10-2 and TRBJ2-7; 10 bases line up with TRBD2. CDR3 length: 16 amino acids. Germline V gene data show CDR1 as WSHSY and CDR2 as SAAADI. V lost 4 bases and J lost 3; bases outside the gene matches: 9. CDR3 in DNA: TGCGCCAGCAGTGGGACTAGCGGTGACACCTACTACGAGCAGTACGTC. It codes for CASSGTSGDTYYEQYV.

This chain uses TRBV21-1 with TRBJ2-2; TRBD2, as called in the table, went unchecked against the DNA. TRBV21-1 is designated a pseudogene. The CDR3 sequence is 13 residues long. CDR3 residues: CASGGRAGGELFF. CDR3 coding DNA: TGTGCCAGCGGGGGGAGGGCTGGCGGGGAGCTGTTTTTT.

In this sample, this clone turned up once. The chain has TRBV5-1 and TRBJ2-7; 11 bases are a match to TRBD1. CDR1 SGHRS and CDR2 YFSETQ come from the germline V gene. J lost 2 bases, V lost 4 bases, and 5 bases had no gene match. CDR3 length: 15 amino acids. The CDR3 DNA follows: TGCGCCAGCAGCCCCTCGGGACAGGGGGCCTACGAGCAGTACTTC. This gives the protein CASSPSGQGAYEQYF.

The V gene is TRBV19, the J gene TRBJ2-2; weak D call: TRBD1 (5 bases). Trimming took 9 bases from V and 1 from J, leaving 9 bases between them. There are 13 residues in the CDR3. The germline V gene encodes CDR1 LNHDA and CDR2 SQIVND (reference sequence). The CDR3 protein is CASWTLNTGELFF. The CDR3 coding sequence is TGTGCCAGCTGGACACTGAACACCGGGGAGCTGTTTTTT.

The gene calls are TRBV24-1 and TRBJ2-2, with a weak D call TRBD2 (5 bases). V lost 4 bases and J 3 bases, leaving 17 bases between the germline ends. Germline-derived CDR1 and CDR2 are KGHDR and SFDVKD. The CDR3 totals 17 residues. The CDR3 DNA is TGTGCCACCAGTGACCCGCCCTACGGGATGGACACCGGGGAGCTGTTTTTT. This encodes CATSDPPYGMDTGELFF.

The V and J genes are TRBV7-3 and TRBJ1-6, with 10 bases lining up with TRBD1. V gave up 5 bases and J gave up 8 bases; unmatched junction bases: 6. The V gene's germline CDR1 is SGHTA and CDR2 FQGTGA. The CDR3 has 15 residues. In nucleotides, the CDR3 is TGTGCCAGCAGCCCTACGGACAGGGGGGATTCACCCCTCCACTTT. Translation: CASSPTDRGDSPLHF. The full variable domain, rest sourced from reference TRBV7-3 and TRBJ1-6, is GAGVSQTPSNKVTEKGKYVELRCDPISGHTALYWYRQSLGQGPEFLIYFQGTGAADDSGLPNDRFFAVRPEGSVSTLKIQRTERGDSAVYLCASSPTDRGDSPLHFGNGTRLTVT.

J is TRBJ2-5 and V is TRBV5-4, with D perhaps matching TRBD1 (5 bases). V was pared by 5 bases and J by 5 bases, with 19 bases between. Germline-derived CDR1 and CDR2 are SGHNT and YYREEE (reference sequence). This CDR3 is built from 15 residues. CDR3 sequence: CASSRQTSRSETQYF. The CDR3 nucleotides read TGTGCCAGCAGTAGACAGACCAGCAGGTCGGAGACCCAGTACTTC.

The chain uses TRBV19 and TRBJ2-1; TRBD2 matches 11 bases. Germline loops: CDR1 LNHDA, CDR2 SQIVND (reference sequence). The V and J ends lost 6 bases and 5 bases, in that order; junction bases with no gene match: 3. CDR3 size: 14 residues. This CDR3 reads CASRVAGGDNEQFF. CDR3 nucleotide sequence: TGTGCCAGTAGGGTAGCGGGAGGGGACAATGAGCAGTTCTTC.